This TCR beta chain came from a study of blood T cell repertoires in COVID-19. At the level of the study: Nucleic acid was either cDNA or gDNA, and it came from T cells, B-cell-depleted T cells, or PBMCs.

In the original workflow: Amplification of reference gene primers was used by the study to estimate nucleated cell counts. Some clones are missing from TCRdb's copy, which holds only in-frame ones; the method was immunoSEQ multiplex PCR. The V and J calls and clone size were taken over from that table, and D and trimming were inferred from the DNA. The table records around 300,000 clones, about nine tenths of them present only once. CDR3 size: 15 residues. Trimming removed 1 base from V and 2 bases from J; junction bases left unmatched: 1. Germline CDR1 reads SGHDT; CDR2 reads YYEEEE. This rearrangement joins TRBV5-6 to TRBJ1-4, with TRBD1 identical over 8 bases. This sequence was found in a man between 45 and 60 years old with active or convalescent COVID-19. Sequenced input: peripheral blood. CDR3 sequence reads: CASSLQGATNEKLFF. As DNA, the CDR3 is TGTGCCAGCAGCTTGCAGGGGGCTACTAATGAAAAACTGTTTTTT.